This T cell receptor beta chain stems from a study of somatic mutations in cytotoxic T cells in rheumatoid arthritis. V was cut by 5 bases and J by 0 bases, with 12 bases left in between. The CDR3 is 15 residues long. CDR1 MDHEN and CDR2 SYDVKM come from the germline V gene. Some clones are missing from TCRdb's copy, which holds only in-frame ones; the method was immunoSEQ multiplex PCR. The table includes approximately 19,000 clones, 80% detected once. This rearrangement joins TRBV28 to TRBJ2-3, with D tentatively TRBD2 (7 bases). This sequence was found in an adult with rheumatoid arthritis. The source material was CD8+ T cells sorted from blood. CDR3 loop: CASSLGGASTDTQYF. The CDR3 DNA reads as TGTGCCAGCAGTCTTGGGGGGGCTAGCACAGATACGCAGTATTTT.